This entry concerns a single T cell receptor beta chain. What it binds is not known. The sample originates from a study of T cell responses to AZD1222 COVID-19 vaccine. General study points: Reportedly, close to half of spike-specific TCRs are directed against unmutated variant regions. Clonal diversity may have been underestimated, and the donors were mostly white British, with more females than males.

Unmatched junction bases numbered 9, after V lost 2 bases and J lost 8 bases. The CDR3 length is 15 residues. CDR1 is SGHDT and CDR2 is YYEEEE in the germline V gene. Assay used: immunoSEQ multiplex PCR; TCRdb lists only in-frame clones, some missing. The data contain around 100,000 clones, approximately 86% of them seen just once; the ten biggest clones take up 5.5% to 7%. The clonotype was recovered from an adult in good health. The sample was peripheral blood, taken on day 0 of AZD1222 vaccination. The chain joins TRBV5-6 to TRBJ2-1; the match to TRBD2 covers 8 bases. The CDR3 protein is CASSFLAGPRDEQFF. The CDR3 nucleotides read TGTGCCAGCAGCTTTCTAGCGGGCCCCAGGGATGAGCAGTTCTTC. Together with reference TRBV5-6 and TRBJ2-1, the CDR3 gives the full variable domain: DAGVTQSPTHLIKTRGQQVTLRCSPKSGHDTVSWYQQALGQGPQFIFQYYEEEERQRGNFPDRFSGHQFPNYSSELNVNALLLGDSALYLCASSFLAGPRDEQFFGPGTRLTVL.